Below are 32 T cell receptor beta chains sequenced from a single sample in a study of T cells in Graves' hyperthyroidism and ophthalmopathy. What was amplified from RNA transcripts were TCR beta CDR3 regions. The primer set for the first-round RT-PCR of the TCR CDR3 was HTBI. TCRdb re-analysed the multiplex PCR reads in MiXCR, keeping a single row per CDR3 protein. Here the sample spans 660,000 or so distinct CDR3 sequences, more than 20% being singletons. What was sequenced was blood. These receptors originate from a man aged 25 to 45 with Graves' ophthalmopathy.

This clonotype came up a few times. The gene calls are TRBV6-1 and TRBJ2-3, with a possible D match to TRBD2 (5 bases). Germline CDR1 is MNHNS and CDR2 is SASEGT. Between the trimmed V and J ends, which lost 8 bases and 4 bases, there was a span of 19 bases. This CDR3 spans 15 amino acids. CDR3 DNA: TGTGCCAGCCTTTCCCAAAGGGAGTTCCCAGATACGCAGTATTTT. It specifies CASLSQREFPDTQYF.

This clonotype came up a few times. The V call is TRBV6-5, the J call TRBJ1-6; tentative D call: TRBD1 (5 bases). The CDR3 is 18 residues long. The V gene's germline CDR1 is MNHEY and CDR2 SVGAGI. Trimming cost V 0 bases and J 0 bases, with 12 bases left between them. The DNA of the CDR3 is TGTGCCAGCAGTTACTCATCGACAGCGAGCTCCTATAATTCACCCCTCCACTTT. Translated: CASSYSSTASSYNSPLHF.

This clonotype was picked up a small number of times. The V gene is TRBV28, the J gene TRBJ2-4; the D gene is possibly TRBD1 (6 bases). The germline V gene has CDR1 MDHEN and CDR2 SYDVKM. The V end lost 6 bases, the J end lost 13 bases, and 13 bases lay between the germline ends. This CDR3 has 11 amino acids. CDR3 sequence (DNA): TGTGCCAGCAGCCCTGGACAGAAACAGTACTTC. Translated: CASSPGQKQYF.

A note on this clonotype: This sequence may be a read error, since a much larger clone differs from it by one base. The chain has TRBV12-3 or TRBV12-4 and TRBJ1-2; the D gene is possibly TRBD1 (6 bases). The CDR3 contains 16 residues. CDR3 nucleotides: TGTGCCAGCGGTTTAGCAGGACAGCCGGGGGCCTATGGCTACACCTTC. It codes for CASGLAGQPGAYGYTF.

This clonotype was recorded a few times. The chain is built from TRBV24-1 and TRBJ2-3; TRBD1 matches at 9 bases. CDR1 is KGHDR and CDR2 is SFDVKD in the germline V gene. This CDR3 region has 16 residues. With 4 bases clipped from V and 1 base from J, the junction kept 5 bases outside the gene matches. CDR3 sequence reads: CATSDPQGAGTDTQYF. The CDR3 DNA sequence: TGTGCCACCAGTGACCCACAGGGGGCTGGCACAGATACGCAGTATTTT.

This chain connects TRBV20-1 to TRBJ2-5; 11 positions agree with TRBD2. The CDR3 runs to 15 residues. The junction had 10 bases not matched to a gene; V was cut back by 6 bases and J by 4 bases. Germline V gene data show CDR1 as DFQATT and CDR2 as SNEGSKA (reference sequence). In DNA form, the CDR3 reads TGCAGTGCCGGAAGAAGGCTAGCGGGAGGAGAGACCCAGTACTTC. It yields the protein CSAGRRLAGGETQYF.

Turning to this clonotype: This is likely a read error, given that the CDR3 carries no conserved phenylalanine or tryptophan at its end. The V and J genes are TRBV2 and TRBJ1-3; possibly TRBD1 for D (6 bases). The V and J ends lost 1 base and 0 bases respectively, with 13 bases between them. Germline CDR1 reads SNHLY; CDR2 reads FYNNEI. The CDR3 loop spans 17 amino acids. CDR3 nucleotides: TGTGCCAGCAGTGAAGTAGACAGGCAAATCTCTGGAAACACCATATATCTT. Its protein is CASSEVDRQISGNTIYL.

The chain joins TRBV2 to TRBJ2-3; D ambiguous. The length of the CDR3 is 17 residues. The V gene lost 2 bases and the J gene lost 0 bases, with 15 bases spanning the gap. Germline assignment: CDR1 SNHLY and CDR2 FYNNEI. This CDR3 is CASSELDVSSSTDTQYF. In DNA, the CDR3 is TGTGCCAGCAGTGAACTGGACGTAAGCTCTAGCACAGATACGCAGTATTTT.

This clonotype was seen ten or more times. V usage is TRBV7-9 and J usage is TRBJ2-7; TRBD1 is a possible D gene (7 bases). This CDR3 has 13 amino acids. V lost 5 bases, J lost 4 bases, and 12 bases lay in between. Germline CDR1 SEHNR, CDR2 FQNEAQ (reference sequence). In nucleotides, the CDR3 is TGTGCCAGCAGCCCACAGGGGACTTACGAGCAGTACTTC. As protein: CASSPQGTYEQYF.

For this clonotype: This sequence may be a read error, since a much larger clone differs from it by one base. The chain links TRBV12-3 or TRBV12-4 to TRBJ1-6; tentatively, D is TRBD1 (5 bases). This CDR3 is built from 14 residues. Trimming stripped 6 bases from V and 5 bases from J, with 11 bases between. This CDR3 reads CASRSGTDNSPLHF. The CDR3 nucleotides read TGTGCCAGCAGATCTGGGACGGATAATTCACCCCTCCACTTT.

This clonotype has only a few counts. CDR3 amino acids: CASSPQTFTDTQYF. The CDR3 DNA reads as TGTGCCAGCTCACCACAAACCTTCACAGATACGCAGTATTTT. The V gene is TRBV18, the J gene TRBJ2-3; D gene uncertain. V was shortened by 1 base and J by 2 bases, with 7 bases between the two germline ends. The CDR3 length is 14 residues. From germline, CDR1 is KGHSH and CDR2 LQKENI.

J is TRBJ2-1 and V is TRBV7-9; TRBD2 aligns across 9 bases. Germline CDR1 SEHNR, CDR2 FQNEAQ (reference sequence). The CDR3 covers 17 residues. The V and J ends lost 4 bases and 6 bases, in that order; junction bases with no gene match: 13. The CDR3 reads CASSYRQSSGTPNEQFF. The CDR3 DNA sequence: TGTGCCAGCAGCTACCGCCAGTCTAGCGGGACGCCCAATGAGCAGTTCTTC.

The chain joins TRBV6-1 to TRBJ2-1, with 7 bases lining up with TRBD2. The V gene's germline CDR1 is MNHNS and CDR2 SASEGT. This CDR3 spans 14 amino acids. The junction had 5 bases not matched to a gene; V was cut back by 3 bases and J by 6 bases. The CDR3 DNA sequence: TGTGCCAGCAGTGAGACTAGCTTTGGCAATGAGCAGTTCTTC. This sequence encodes CASSETSFGNEQFF.

This rearrangement joins TRBV4-3 to TRBJ2-1; TRBD2 is a possible D gene (5 bases). The V end lost 1 base, the J end lost 4 bases, and 14 bases lay between the germline ends. The CDR3 spans 16 residues. Germline assignment: CDR1 LGHNA and CDR2 YSLEER. CDR3 sequence: CASSQGSERFYNEQFF. CDR3 coding DNA: TGCGCCAGCAGCCAAGGCTCAGAGCGGTTTTACAATGAGCAGTTCTTC.

This clonotype occurred many times. The chain's CDR3 is CAWSFWDRGLSGANVLTF. The DNA for the CDR3 is TGTGCCTGGAGTTTTTGGGACAGGGGGTTATCTGGGGCCAACGTCCTGACTTTC. The V gene is TRBV30, the J gene TRBJ2-6, with TRBD1 matching 11 bases. The CDR3 length is 18 residues. Trimming removed 2 bases from V and 1 base from J; junction bases left unmatched: 7. From germline, CDR1 is GTSNPN and CDR2 SVGIG (reference sequence).

The J gene is TRBJ2-1, the V gene TRBV7-3; TRBD2 is a possible D gene (6 bases). This CDR3 is built from 18 residues. V shed 5 bases and J shed 7 bases, with 27 bases lying between them. Germline V gene sequence: CDR1 SGHTA, CDR2 FQGTGA. CDR3 coding DNA: TGTGCCAGCAGCCCTTCGGGGGAGAGGGTAAGACGCCGGAATGAGCAGTTCTTC. It encodes CASSPSGERVRRRNEQFF.

This clonotype has a handful of counts. The chain couples TRBV30 to TRBJ2-7, with D perhaps being TRBD1 or TRBD2 (5 bases each). Looked up from germline, CDR1 is GTSNPN and CDR2 is SVGIG (reference sequence). Trimming stripped 3 bases from V and 3 bases from J, with 12 bases between. The CDR3 length is 13 residues. DNA for the CDR3: TGTGCCTGGAGCCCGGGACCGGTCTACGAGCAGTACTTC. Translated: CAWSPGPVYEQYF.

This clonotype showed up many times. V usage is TRBV11-2 and J usage is TRBJ2-7, with 14 nucleotides matching TRBD2. Germline values: CDR1 SGHAT, CDR2 FQNNGV. V shed 5 bases and J 5 bases; nucleotides not matched to a gene: 5. The CDR3 length is 15 residues. The CDR3 spells CASSLGLAGAHEQYF. The CDR3 coding sequence is TGTGCCAGCAGCCTGGGACTAGCGGGAGCGCACGAGCAGTACTTC.

This clonotype was detected only a few times. V and J are TRBV7-2 and TRBJ2-5, with D possibly matching TRBD2 (6 bases). CDR3 size: 18 residues. The V end lost 1 base, the J end lost 5 bases, and 23 bases lay between the germline ends. The germline CDR1 and CDR2 sequences are SGHTA and FQGNSA. The DNA for the CDR3 is TGTGCCAGCAGCTTAGGGTTAGCCACTAGCCCTATCAGGGAGACCCAGTACTTC. Its protein product is CASSLGLATSPIRETQYF.

The CDR3 coding sequence is TGTGCCTGGGCGGGACAGGGGGGCTATGGCTACACCTTC. It specifies CAWAGQGGYGYTF. The V and J genes are TRBV30 and TRBJ1-2; 11 nucleotides agree with TRBD1. The germline gives CDR1 GTSNPN, CDR2 SVGIG (reference sequence). V lost 5 bases and J lost 4; bases outside the gene matches: 3. The CDR3 length is 13 residues.

The count of this clonotype is one. The gene calls are TRBV13 and TRBJ2-3; 11 positions agree with TRBD2. This CDR3 contains 16 residues. In germline, CDR1 is PRHDT, CDR2 FYEKMQ (reference sequence). The V gene end was trimmed by 5 bases and the J gene end by 2 bases; junction bases not matched to a gene: 6. CDR3 in amino acids: CASSGRLAGITDTQYF. The CDR3 DNA is TGTGCCAGCAGCGGCCGACTAGCGGGAATCACAGATACGCAGTATTTT.

The chain links TRBV6-1 to TRBJ2-7; perhaps TRBD2 as D (6 bases). This CDR3 region has 15 residues. CDR1 is MNHNS and CDR2 is SASEGT in the germline V gene. V was shortened by 6 bases and J by 1 base, with 16 bases between the two germline ends. CDR3 amino acids: CASSALAGPSYEQYF. CDR3 in DNA: TGTGCCAGCAGCGCTCTTGCGGGACCTTCCTACGAGCAGTACTTC.

On this clonotype: A much larger clone differs from this one at a single base, so this may be a read error. J is TRBJ2-1 and V is TRBV3-1; 10 bases map to TRBD2. Losses at the gene ends were 1 base for V and 14 bases for J; bases not matched to a gene: 8. The CDR3 extends over 14 amino acids. Germline values: CDR1 LGHDT, CDR2 YNNKEL (reference sequence). CDR3 DNA sequence: TGTGCCAGCAGCCAAGTTCGGAAAGCGGGAGGGAAGTTCTTC. Amino acids: CASSQVRKAGGKFF.

The V and J genes are TRBV7-3 and TRBJ2-1, with 10 bases that match TRBD2. The CDR3 extends over 15 amino acids. Germline values: CDR1 SGHTA, CDR2 FQGTGA. J gave up 7 bases and V 1 base, and 4 bases lay outside the gene matches. The CDR3 region has the DNA TGTGCCAGCAGCTTAATAGGACTAGCGGAGAATGAGCAGTTCTTC. Translating gives CASSLIGLAENEQFF.

Only a few counts were recorded for this clonotype. The chain joins TRBV5-1 to TRBJ2-7; D might be TRBD1 (5 bases). This CDR3 region has 14 residues. From germline, CDR1 is SGHRS and CDR2 YFSETQ. Deletions cut 3 bases from V and 0 bases from J, with 10 bases between. The CDR3 region is CASSWTTDSYEQYF. CDR3 DNA sequence: TGCGCCAGCAGCTGGACGACAGACTCCTACGAGCAGTACTTC.

This clonotype was seen ten or more times. This sequence joins TRBV7-9 and TRBJ2-7, with D perhaps matching TRBD2 (5 bases). The CDR3 spans 14 residues. V was trimmed by 5 bases and J by 0 bases, leaving 11 bases between them. The V gene's germline CDR1 is SEHNR and CDR2 FQNEAQ (reference sequence). CDR3 nucleotides: TGTGCCAGCAGCCTCTCTACTAGCTCCTACGAGCAGTACTTC. As protein: CASSLSTSSYEQYF.

In this sample, this clonotype turned up many times. This rearrangement joins TRBV3-1 to TRBJ1-1; no firm D call. The CDR3 is 13 amino acids. Germline V CDR1 and CDR2: LGHDT, YNNKEL (reference sequence). Trimming removed 1 base at V and 0 bases at J, with 3 bases between. As DNA, the CDR3 is TGTGCCAGCAGCCAAGCGGTGAACACTGAAGCTTTCTTT. Amino acid sequence: CASSQAVNTEAFF.

The chain couples TRBV6-5 to TRBJ1-3; a weak D match, TRBD1 (6 bases). This CDR3 region has 16 residues. Germline CDR1 is MNHEY and CDR2 is SVGAGI. The germline V and J ends were trimmed by 2 bases and 4 bases, with 15 bases remaining between them. This chain's CDR3 is CASSYDRGARGNTIYF. The CDR3 nucleotides read TGTGCCAGCAGTTACGACCGGGGGGCGCGAGGAAACACCATATATTTT.

This clonotype was seen a handful of times. The chain carries TRBV4-3 and TRBJ2-2; maybe TRBD1 (6 bases). V lost 6 bases, J lost 0 bases, and 11 bases lay in between. Looked up from germline, CDR1 is LGHNA and CDR2 is YSLEER. This CDR3 is built from 15 residues. The chain's CDR3 is CASRRDISNTGELFF. CDR3 nucleotides: TGCGCCAGCAGACGGGACATCTCGAACACCGGGGAGCTGTTTTTT.

This clonotype was counted ten times or more. The gene calls are TRBV7-9 and TRBJ2-7, with D unresolved. The CDR3 runs 12 residues. CDR1 is SEHNR, CDR2 FQNEAQ, per germline (reference sequence). V was shortened by 3 bases and J by 2 bases, with 5 bases between the two germline ends. The CDR3 region has the DNA TGTGCCAGCAGCTTCGACCCCTACGAGCAGTACTTC. Its translation is CASSFDPYEQYF.

V and J are TRBV6-1 and TRBJ2-1, with 7 bases fitting TRBD2. Germline values: CDR1 MNHNS, CDR2 SASEGT. This CDR3 is 14 amino acids long. Trimming at V came to 8 bases and at J to 8 bases, leaving 12 bases not matched to a gene. DNA of the CDR3: TGTGCCAGCCGAAGGACTAGAAGGAGCGATGAGCAGTTCTTC. As protein: CASRRTRRSDEQFF.

V gene TRBV27 combines with J gene TRBJ1-3, with TRBD1 as a possible D gene (6 bases). Between the trimmed V and J ends, which lost 3 bases and 0 bases, there was a span of 9 bases. The CDR3 is made up of 15 amino acids. Germline V lookup: CDR1 MNHEY, CDR2 SMNVEV (reference sequence). This chain's CDR3 is CASSLNRDSGNTIYF. CDR3 nucleotides: TGTGCCAGCAGTTTGAACAGGGACTCTGGAAACACCATATATTTT.